This T cell receptor beta chain was sequenced for a study of CD8+ T cells in alopecia areata. Overall study context: Tofacitinib was taken orally by treated patients, and the dose was 5 to 10 mg twice daily. It was 6 to 18 months of tofacitinib, and then there were 6 months off drug. Notes on the study in general: Affected lesional scalp, above all in alopecia totalis/universalis, was more clonal than normal scalp.

The sorting of PBMCs gave CD4+ and CD8+ T cells. The CDR3 sequence is 13 residues long. CDR1 is SQVTM, CDR2 ANQGSEA, per germline. The V gene end was trimmed by 7 bases and the J gene end by 3 bases; junction bases not matched to a gene: 6. RNA extraction was followed by reverse transcription into cDNA, which acted as the sequencing template. TCRdb's table, derived via immunoSEQ multiplex PCR, lists solely in-frame clones and lacks some. The sample includes around 140,000 clones, about 60% of them seen just once. To note about this clone: Its antigen is not known.

Specimen: CD4+ T cells sorted from blood, collected at week 0. This sequence originates from a human donor with alopecia areata. V and J are TRBV29-1 and TRBJ2-3; 8 bases agree with TRBD1. CDR3 bases: TGCAGCGCCGACAGGGGTAGGACAGATACGCAGTATTTT. Encoded protein: CSADRGRTDTQYF.